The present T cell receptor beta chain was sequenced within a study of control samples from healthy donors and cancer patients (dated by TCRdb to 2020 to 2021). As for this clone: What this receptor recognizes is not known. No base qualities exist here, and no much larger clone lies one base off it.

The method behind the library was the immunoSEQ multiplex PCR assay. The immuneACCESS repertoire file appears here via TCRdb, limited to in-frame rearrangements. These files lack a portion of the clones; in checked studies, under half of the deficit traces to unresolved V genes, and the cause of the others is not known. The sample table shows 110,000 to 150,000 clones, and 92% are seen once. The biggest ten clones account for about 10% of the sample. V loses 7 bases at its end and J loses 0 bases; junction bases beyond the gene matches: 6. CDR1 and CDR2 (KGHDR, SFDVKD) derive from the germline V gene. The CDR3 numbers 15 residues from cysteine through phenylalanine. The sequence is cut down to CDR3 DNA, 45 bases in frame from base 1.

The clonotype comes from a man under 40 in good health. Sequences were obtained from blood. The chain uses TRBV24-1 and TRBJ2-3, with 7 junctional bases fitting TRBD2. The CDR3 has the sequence CATSLSGSSTDTQYF. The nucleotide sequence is TGTGCCACCAGCCTTAGCGGGTCTAGCACAGATACGCAGTATTTT.